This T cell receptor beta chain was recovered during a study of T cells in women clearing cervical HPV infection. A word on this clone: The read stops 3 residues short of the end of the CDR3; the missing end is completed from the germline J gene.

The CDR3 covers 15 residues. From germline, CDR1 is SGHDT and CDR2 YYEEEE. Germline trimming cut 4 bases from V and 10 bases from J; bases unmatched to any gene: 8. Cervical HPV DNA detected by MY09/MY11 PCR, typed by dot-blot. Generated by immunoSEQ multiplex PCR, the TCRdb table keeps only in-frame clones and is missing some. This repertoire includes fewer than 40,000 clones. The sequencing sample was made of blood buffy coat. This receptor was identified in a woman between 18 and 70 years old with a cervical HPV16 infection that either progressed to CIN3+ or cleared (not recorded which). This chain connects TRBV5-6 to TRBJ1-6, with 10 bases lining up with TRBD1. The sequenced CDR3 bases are TGTGCCAGCAGCCTAACCGGGACAGGGGAATCACCC. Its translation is CASSLTGTGESP. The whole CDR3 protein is CASSLTGTGESPLHF.